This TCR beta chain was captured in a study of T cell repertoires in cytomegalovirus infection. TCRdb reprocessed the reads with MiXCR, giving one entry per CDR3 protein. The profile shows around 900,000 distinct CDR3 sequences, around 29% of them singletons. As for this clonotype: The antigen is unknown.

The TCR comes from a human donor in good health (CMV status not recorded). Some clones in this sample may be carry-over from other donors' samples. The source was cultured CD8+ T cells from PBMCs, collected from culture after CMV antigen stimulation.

The CDR3 protein is CASSLGQGADIQYF. The DNA for the CDR3 is TGTGCCAGCAGCCTGGGACAGGGGGCAGACATTCAGTACTTC. The V gene is TRBV5-5, the J gene TRBJ2-4, with 12 bases identical to TRBD1. The germline CDR1 and CDR2 sequences are SGHKS and YYEKEE (reference sequence). V shed 4 bases and J 8 bases; nucleotides not matched to a gene: 4. The CDR3 runs to 14 residues. Using reference TRBV5-5 and TRBJ2-4 for the parts outside the CDR3, the full variable domain is DAGVTQSPTHLIKTRGQQVTLRCSPISGHKSVSWYQQVLGQGPQFIFQYYEKEERGRGNFPDRFSARQFPNYSSELNVNALLLGDSALYLCASSLGQGADIQYFGAGTRLSVL.